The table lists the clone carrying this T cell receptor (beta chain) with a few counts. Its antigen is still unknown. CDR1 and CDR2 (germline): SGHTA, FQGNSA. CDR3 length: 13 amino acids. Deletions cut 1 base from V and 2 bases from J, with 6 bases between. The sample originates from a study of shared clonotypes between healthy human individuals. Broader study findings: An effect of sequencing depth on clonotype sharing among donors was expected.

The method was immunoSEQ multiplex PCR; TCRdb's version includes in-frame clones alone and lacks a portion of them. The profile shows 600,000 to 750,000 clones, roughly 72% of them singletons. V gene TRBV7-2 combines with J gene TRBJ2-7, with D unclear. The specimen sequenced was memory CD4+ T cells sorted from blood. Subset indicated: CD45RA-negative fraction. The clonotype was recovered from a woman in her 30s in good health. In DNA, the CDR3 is TGTGCCAGCAGCTTAGTTTTCACCTACGAGCAGTACTTC. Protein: CASSLVFTYEQYF.